This entry lists 27 T cell receptor beta chains sequenced from one sample in a study of T cell clones after liver transplantation. The assay was immunoSEQ multiplex PCR, and TCRdb's table has in-frame clones only and misses some. Of about 68,000 clones listed, approximately 92% are singletons. Specimen: CD4+ T cells from blood, collected around 27 months after liver transplant. The receptor source for this set is a human patient who received a liver transplant. Part of the T cells may come from the graft donor.

The chain has TRBV19 and TRBJ2-7, with 12 bases that match TRBD2. The ends lost 5 bases at V and 4 bases at J; junction bases unmatched: 9. The CDR3 extends over 16 amino acids. Per the germline V gene, CDR1 is LNHDA and CDR2 is SQIVND (reference sequence). The CDR3 DNA reads as TGTGCCAGTAGTTCCGGGACTAGCGGGTGGGGTTACGAGCAGTACTTC. Residues: CASSSGTSGWGYEQYF.

This chain connects TRBV7-2 to TRBJ2-7, with D tentatively TRBD1 (6 bases). In germline, CDR1 is SGHTA, CDR2 FQGNSA. Trimming took off 2 bases at V and 0 bases at J, with 17 bases between the two ends. CDR3 size: 17 residues. As DNA, the CDR3 is TGTGCCAGCAGCTTAACCAGGGGTACAGGCCTCTCCTACGAGCAGTACTTC. Its translation is CASSLTRGTGLSYEQYF.

The J gene is TRBJ2-1, the V gene TRBV28; D might be TRBD1 (5 bases). CDR1 and CDR2 (germline): MDHEN, SYDVKM. V was clipped by 9 bases and J by 7 bases, with 19 bases between them. The CDR3 runs to 14 residues. The CDR3 region has the DNA TGTGCCAGTCAGATCAGGGTAATAGGTAATGAGCAGTTCTTC. Its protein is CASQIRVIGNEQFF. Full variable domain (missing parts from reference TRBV28 and TRBJ2-1): DVKVTQSSRYLVKRTGEKVFLECVQDMDHENMFWYRQDPGLGLRLIYFSYDVKMKEKGDIPEGYSVSREKKERFSLILESASTNQTSMYLCASQIRVIGNEQFFGPGTRLTVL.

The V call is TRBV28, the J call TRBJ1-2, with D possibly TRBD1 on 5 matching bases. CDR1 and CDR2 from the germline V gene are MDHEN and SYDVKM. V was trimmed by 6 bases and J by 3 bases, leaving 8 bases between them. This CDR3 comprises 12 residues. The CDR3 here is CASRGTDYGYTF. CDR3 coding DNA: TGTGCCAGCAGGGGGACGGACTATGGCTACACCTTC.

The chain links TRBV11-2 to TRBJ2-1; the match to TRBD2 covers 16 bases. The CDR3 totals 17 residues. V trimming: 5 bases; J trimming: 7 bases; junction bases outside the gene matches: 8. Germline V gene data show CDR1 as SGHAT and CDR2 as FQNNGV. The CDR3 DNA reads as TGTGCCAGCAGCCCCGGGACTAGCGGGAGGGCAGGGAATGAGCAGTTCTTC. Protein sequence: CASSPGTSGRAGNEQFF.

V usage is TRBV5-5 and J usage is TRBJ1-4; no reliable D call. This CDR3 region has 14 residues. From germline, CDR1 is SGHKS and CDR2 YYEKEE (reference sequence). V was trimmed by 1 base and J by 8 bases, leaving 12 bases between them. The CDR3 loop is CASSLKQPGEKLFF. Written as DNA, the CDR3 is TGTGCCAGCAGCTTGAAACAACCGGGAGAAAAACTGTTTTTT.

The chain uses TRBV19 and TRBJ1-1, with D possibly TRBD1 on 5 matching bases. The ends were cut back, 5 bases at V and 7 bases at J, with 26 bases in the middle. CDR1 is LNHDA, CDR2 SQIVND, per germline (reference sequence). The CDR3 has 17 amino acids. DNA of the CDR3: TGTGCCAGTAGTTCCCACGCCACCCTCGGGACGGTGCTTGAAGCTTTCTTT. Protein product: CASSSHATLGTVLEAFF.

This clone was observed a single time. This chain joins TRBV7-2 and TRBJ1-1; unclear D gene. The V gene lost 5 bases and the J gene lost 0 bases, with 7 bases spanning the gap. Per the germline V gene, CDR1 is SGHTA and CDR2 is FQGNSA. This CDR3 has 13 residues. The CDR3 spells CASSRLMNTEAFF. The CDR3 DNA is TGTGCCAGCAGCAGACTGATGAACACTGAAGCTTTCTTT.

This clone is a singleton in its sample. This chain joins TRBV19 and TRBJ1-1, with D perhaps matching TRBD1 (5 bases). V dropped 1 base and J dropped 0 bases, with 9 bases sitting between them. The CDR3 runs to 15 residues. Looked up from germline, CDR1 is LNHDA and CDR2 is SQIVND (reference sequence). The CDR3: CASSIVAGMNTEAFF. For the CDR3, the DNA is TGTGCCAGTAGTATAGTAGCAGGGATGAACACTGAAGCTTTCTTT. Full variable domain (remainder filled in from reference TRBV19 and TRBJ1-1): DGGITQSPKYLFRKEGQNVTLSCEQNLNHDAMYWYRQDPGQGLRLIYYSQIVNDFQKGDIAEGYSVSREKKESFPLTVTSAQKNPTAFYLCASSIVAGMNTEAFFGQGTRLTVV.

The chain uses TRBV7-3 and TRBJ2-5; TRBD2 agrees at 8 bases. Germline CDR1 and CDR2: SGHTA and FQGTGA. This CDR3 is 14 amino acids long. V gave up 5 bases and J gave up 5 bases; unmatched junction bases: 7. The CDR3 DNA is TGTGCCAGCAGCCCGGGGGGGAGGGCGGAGACCCAGTACTTC. Encoded protein: CASSPGGRAETQYF.

The V and J genes are TRBV19 and TRBJ1-5; no reliable D call. V lost 7 bases, J lost 5 bases, and 12 bases lay in between. The CDR3 runs 13 residues. Germline CDR1 LNHDA, CDR2 SQIVND (reference sequence). The CDR3 DNA follows: TGTGCCAGTACTGCAGGTGGGGATCAGCCCCAGCATTTT. It translates to CASTAGGDQPQHF.

The chain has TRBV6-5 and TRBJ1-1; no firm D call. V gave up 2 bases and J gave up 0 bases, with 10 bases separating them. The germline V gene has CDR1 MNHEY and CDR2 SVGAGI. The CDR3 consists of 15 residues. CDR3 nucleotide sequence: TGTGCCAGCAGTTACAGCTGGGGATTGAACACTGAAGCTTTCTTT. The encoded protein is CASSYSWGLNTEAFF.

This chain uses TRBV5-8 with TRBJ2-2, with D perhaps matching TRBD2 (6 bases). V was shortened by 4 bases and J by 6 bases, with 13 bases between the two germline ends. The length of the CDR3 is 14 residues. Germline CDR1 SGHTS, CDR2 YDEGEE. The CDR3 DNA reads TGTGCCAGCAGCCGAGACTTAGCGGCCGGGGAGCTGTTTTTT. Encoded protein: CASSRDLAAGELFF. Complete variable domain (other parts from reference TRBV5-8 and TRBJ2-2): EAGVTQSPTHLIKTRGQQATLRCSPISGHTSVYWYQQALGLGLQFLLWYDEGEERNRGNFPPRFSGRQFPNYSSELNVNALELEDSALYLCASSRDLAAGELFFGEGSRLTVL.

The chain employs TRBV11-3 and TRBJ2-2, with 14 positions matching TRBD2. V shed 5 bases and J 4 bases; nucleotides not matched to a gene: 12. Germline values: CDR1 SGHNT, CDR2 YENEEA. This CDR3 comprises 19 residues. CDR3 loop: CASSVWALTSGRGTGELFF. The CDR3, as DNA: TGTGCCAGCAGCGTCTGGGCCCTGACTAGCGGGAGGGGCACCGGGGAGCTGTTTTTT.

V is TRBV7-3 and J is TRBJ2-1; D possibly corresponds to TRBD2 (5 bases). Trimming removed 5 bases from V and 0 bases from J, with 11 bases in between. The germline V gene encodes CDR1 SGHTA and CDR2 FQGTGA. There are 15 residues in the CDR3. In nucleotides, the CDR3 is TGTGCCAGCAGCCCCCGGGAAAGCTCCTACAATGAGCAGTTCTTC. Translation gives CASSPRESSYNEQFF.

The chain employs TRBV7-6 and TRBJ2-6; D is uncertain. Deletions cut 4 bases from V and 0 bases from J, with 16 bases between. The CDR3 runs to 18 residues. The germline V gene encodes CDR1 SGHVS and CDR2 FNYEAQ. The CDR3 here is CASSSYPSSASGANVLTF. CDR3 nucleotides: TGTGCCAGCAGCTCCTACCCCTCGTCCGCCTCTGGGGCCAACGTCCTGACTTTC.

The chain has TRBV7-8 and TRBJ2-6; TRBD1 matches 9 bases. The CDR3 has 17 amino acids. Germline-derived CDR1 and CDR2 are SGHVS and FQNEAQ. V lost 4 bases to trimming and J lost 2 bases; unmatched junction nucleotides: 6. CDR3 sequence (DNA): TGTGCCAGCAGCTCCGGGACAGGGAGGCCTGGGGCCAACGTCCTGACTTTC. As protein: CASSSGTGRPGANVLTF.

This chain connects TRBV11-2 to TRBJ2-7, with D unresolved. The CDR3 sequence is 14 residues long. V lost 0 bases, J lost 2 bases, and 8 bases lay in between. The germline V gene encodes CDR1 SGHAT and CDR2 FQNNGV. As DNA, the CDR3 is TGTGCCAGCAGCTTAGATCTTGGCCCCTACGAGCAGTACTTC. It specifies CASSLDLGPYEQYF.

The genes are TRBV28 and TRBJ1-3; a possible D gene is TRBD1 (5 bases). V lost 7 bases to trimming and J lost 0 bases, with 10 bases between them. The CDR3 length is 14 residues. Germline V gives CDR1 MDHEN, CDR2 SYDVKM. CDR3 nucleotides: TGTGCCAGCACGGGACCGAACTCTGGAAACACCATATATTTT. Its protein is CASTGPNSGNTIYF.

V and J are TRBV10-3 and TRBJ2-3, with 11 bases identical to TRBD2. Per the germline V gene, CDR1 is ENHRY and CDR2 is SYGVKD. CDR3 length: 14 amino acids. The trim removed 6 bases at V and 3 bases at J, leaving 2 bases unmatched. The CDR3: CAIRGTSGTDTQYF. The CDR3, as DNA: TGTGCCATCAGAGGGACTAGCGGAACAGATACGCAGTATTTT.

The chain recombines TRBV9 with TRBJ2-5, with 10 bases matching TRBD2. The CDR3 consists of 15 residues. Germline CDR1 and CDR2: SGDLS and YYNGEE. Trimming took 3 bases from V and 4 from J; bases not matched to a gene: 6. CDR3 DNA sequence: TGTGCCAGCAGCGCCGGGACTAGCGCCACAGAGACCCAGTACTTC. The encoded protein is CASSAGTSATETQYF.

The chain carries TRBV5-6 and TRBJ2-1; 8 positions agree with TRBD2. Germline loops: CDR1 SGHDT, CDR2 YYEEEE. V shed 2 bases and J 4 bases; nucleotides not matched to a gene: 8. This CDR3 comprises 16 residues. CDR3 nucleotide sequence: TGTGCCAGCAGCTTTTTTAGCGGGATGGGTTACAATGAGCAGTTCTTC. Translation: CASSFFSGMGYNEQFF. Full variable domain (rest looked up from reference TRBV5-6 and TRBJ2-1): DAGVTQSPTHLIKTRGQQVTLRCSPKSGHDTVSWYQQALGQGPQFIFQYYEEEERQRGNFPDRFSGHQFPNYSSELNVNALLLGDSALYLCASSFFSGMGYNEQFFGPGTRLTVL.

The chain carries TRBV11-2 and TRBJ2-1; 13 positions match TRBD2. Germline values: CDR1 SGHAT, CDR2 FQNNGV. There are 16 residues in the CDR3. Trimming cost V 4 bases and J 5 bases; bases outside gene matches: 5. The CDR3 spells CASSSPGLAGDNEQFF. The CDR3 nucleotides read TGTGCCAGCAGCTCCCCAGGACTAGCGGGAGACAATGAGCAGTTCTTC.

V is TRBV15 and J is TRBJ1-5; maybe TRBD1 (6 bases). The CDR3 length is 17 residues. CDR1 LNHNV and CDR2 YYDKDF come from the germline V gene (reference sequence). Deletions cut 0 bases from V and 0 bases from J, with 12 bases between. The CDR3 loop is CATSREGGVYSNQPQHF. The DNA of the CDR3 is TGTGCCACCAGCAGAGAAGGGGGGGTATATAGCAATCAGCCCCAGCATTTT.

This clone has a single count. The chain carries TRBV20-1 and TRBJ1-2; a weak D match, TRBD1 (5 bases). This CDR3 is built from 11 residues. V dropped 4 bases and J dropped 4 bases, with 7 bases sitting between them. CDR1 and CDR2 from the germline V gene are DFQATT and SNEGSKA (reference sequence). CDR3 amino acids: CSAIGGYGYTF. In nucleotides, the CDR3 is TGCAGTGCTATCGGGGGCTATGGCTACACCTTC.

The CDR3 is CASSSTGGLPGELFF. The CDR3 nucleotides read TGTGCCAGCAGCTCGACAGGGGGCTTACCCGGGGAGCTGTTTTTT. The V gene is TRBV5-4, the J gene TRBJ2-2, with TRBD1 matching 10 bases. The ends lost 3 bases at V and 6 bases at J; junction bases unmatched: 5. The germline CDR1 and CDR2 sequences are SGHNT and YYREEE (reference sequence). This CDR3 is 15 amino acids long.

This clone occurred once. The DNA for the CDR3 is TGTGCCACCAGAAGGGACAGGGGGGCCTACAATGAGCAGTTCTTC. This codes for CATRRDRGAYNEQFF. V gene TRBV15 combines with J gene TRBJ2-1; 11 nucleotides agree with TRBD1. The CDR3 sequence is 15 residues long. Germline values: CDR1 LNHNV, CDR2 YYDKDF (reference sequence). The J segment lost 2 bases and the V segment lost 6 bases, leaving 3 bases of the junction unmatched.